The rows below give T cell receptor beta chains drawn from one sample of a study of radiation and T cells in renal cell carcinoma. The table came from immunoSEQ multiplex PCR; TCRdb's copy has only in-frame clones and leaves some out. The table shows more than 75,000 clones, with 70% to 85% occurring only once. The starting material was blood, obtained from a patient whose treatment included radiotherapy and nephrectomy. The receptors were gathered from a man in his fifties or sixties with renal cell carcinoma. CDR3s leave out the opening cysteine and the closing phenylalanine or tryptophan.

TRBV19,TRBJ2-1,ASSPISVLAGGNEQF
TRBV10-3,TRBJ2-7,AISETSNINEQY
TRBV9,TRBJ2-5,ASSVSGTVETQY
TRBV29-1,TRBJ2-2,SATPGTTGELF
TRBV7-2,TRBJ2-1,ASSLGLREQF
TRBV28,TRBJ1-2,ASRTLAGGYT
TRBV7-2,TRBJ2-1,ASSAIRGPYNEQF
TRBV23-1,TRBJ1-5,ASSQDRADQPQH
TRBV7-8,TRBJ2-5,ASSRGQGETQY
TRBV7-2,TRBJ2-5,ASSINTGTHGETQY
TRBV28,TRBJ1-2,ASSSSTGFGWGYT
TRBV19,TRBJ2-5,ASTPAGRTETQY
TRBV5-4,TRBJ1-4,ASSWRTDSNEKLF
TRBV4-1,TRBJ1-1,ASSLQGPTEAF
TRBV7-3,TRBJ2-3,ASSDLSTDTQY
TRBV30,TRBJ2-1,AWTGGRRHEQF
TRBV7-9,TRBJ1-4,ASSPRQDHKLF
TRBV9,TRBJ1-1,ASSVGGTGINTEAF
TRBV6-5,TRBJ2-3,ASSWGTDTQY
TRBV13,TRBJ2-5,ASSPDSFPSTQY
TRBV6-6,TRBJ1-2,ASTSTDRRIEGYT
TRBV27,TRBJ2-1,ASKSGRSSYNEQF
TRBV2,TRBJ2-5,ASNPDGAGGTETQY
TRBV10-3,TRBJ2-1,AISQASSSYNEQF
TRBV5-6,TRBJ1-2,ASSLGRRVGGYT
TRBV19,TRBJ2-1,ASSILAPYNEQF
TRBV10-3,TRBJ1-1,AIAYGVGTEAF
TRBV7-9,TRBJ1-1,ASSLGDFEWGEAF
TRBV5-4,TRBJ2-3,ASSLNPQGINTQY
TRBV5-4,TRBJ2-1,ASSLVAGPLQWNEQF
TRBV5-4,TRBJ2-7,ASSLSSGSAYEQY
TRBV27,TRBJ2-7,ASSPSGRTSYEQY
TRBV10-3,TRBJ2-7,ATVLEVGYEQY
TRBV6-6,TRBJ2-3,ASTLLAEADTQY
TRBV7-6,TRBJ2-6,ASSPTQAGEGGANVLT
TRBV7-2,TRBJ2-6,ASSLAMLPRTGSSGANVLT
TRBV5-1,TRBJ2-1,ASSLPAGGNEQF
TRBV6-1,TRBJ2-5,ASRSPGRHQETQY
TRBV25-1,TRBJ2-1,ASSGSGRGLNNEQF
TRBV5-6,TRBJ2-2,ASSFGSGALTGELF
TRBV12-5,TRBJ2-5,ASGAGVRETQY
TRBV19,TRBJ2-1,ASSIGQVRYNEQF
TRBV9,TRBJ2-5,ASSPTLWGQETQY
TRBV9,TRBJ1-5,ASSVGVGSGQPQH
TRBV5-6,TRBJ1-1,ASSGAHLGTEAF
TRBV27,TRBJ2-1,ASSLGWEQF
TRBV18,TRBJ1-1,ASSRLDRGLAEAF
TRBV5-4,TRBJ2-1,ASSLYNEQF
TRBV30,TRBJ2-2,ARGTSGGLRAGELF
TRBV5-5,TRBJ2-1,ASSNSGSSYNEQF
TRBV7-2,TRBJ2-1,ASSLEQRAYYNEQF
TRBV10-2,TRBJ2-2,ASIGPSGTGELF
TRBV7-9,TRBJ2-3,ASLTSTDTQY
TRBV5-4,TRBJ1-2,ASSPPMPLNYGYT
TRBV4-1,TRBJ2-3,ASSRNRFTTDTQY
TRBV19,TRBJ2-3,ASSIQLVGDTQY
TRBV29-1,TRBJ2-7,SVEAGQGYYEQY
TRBV19,TRBJ1-2,ASSVPGQGYGYT
TRBV28,TRBJ1-5,ASSLGGLWSNQPQH
TRBV6-6,TRBJ2-7,ASSYYLGQGFYEQY